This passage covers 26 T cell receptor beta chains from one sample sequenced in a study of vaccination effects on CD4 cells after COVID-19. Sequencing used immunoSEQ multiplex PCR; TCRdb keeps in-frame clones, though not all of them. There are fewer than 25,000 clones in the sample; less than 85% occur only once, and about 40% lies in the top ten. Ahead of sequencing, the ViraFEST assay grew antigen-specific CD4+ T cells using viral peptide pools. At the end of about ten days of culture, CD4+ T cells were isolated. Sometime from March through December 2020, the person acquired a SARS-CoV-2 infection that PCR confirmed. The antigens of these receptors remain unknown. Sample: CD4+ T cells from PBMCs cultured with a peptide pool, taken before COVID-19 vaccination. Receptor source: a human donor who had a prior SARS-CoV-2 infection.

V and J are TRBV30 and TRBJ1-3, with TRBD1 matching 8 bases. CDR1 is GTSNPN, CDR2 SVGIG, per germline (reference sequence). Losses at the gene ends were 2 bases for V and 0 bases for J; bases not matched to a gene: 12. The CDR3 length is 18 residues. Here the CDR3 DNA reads TGTGCCTGGAGTCCCTGGACAGGGAATTACCCCTCTGGAAACACCATATATTTT. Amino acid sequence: CAWSPWTGNYPSGNTIYF. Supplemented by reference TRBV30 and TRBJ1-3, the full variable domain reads SQTIHQWPATLVQPVGSPLSLECTVEGTSNPNLYWYRQAAGRGLQLLFYSVGIGQISSEVPQNLSASRPQDRQFILSSKKLLLSDSGFYLCAWSPWTGNYPSGNTIYFGEGSWLTVV.

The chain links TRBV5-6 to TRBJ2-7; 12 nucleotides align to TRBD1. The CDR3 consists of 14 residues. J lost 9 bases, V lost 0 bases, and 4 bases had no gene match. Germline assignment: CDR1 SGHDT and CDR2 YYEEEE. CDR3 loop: CASSLGGQGALQYF. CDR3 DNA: TGTGCCAGCAGCTTGGGGGGACAGGGGGCTTTGCAGTACTTC. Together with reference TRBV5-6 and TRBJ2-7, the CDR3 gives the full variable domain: DAGVTQSPTHLIKTRGQQVTLRCSPKSGHDTVSWYQQALGQGPQFIFQYYEEEERQRGNFPDRFSGHQFPNYSSELNVNALLLGDSALYLCASSLGGQGALQYFGPGTRLTVT.

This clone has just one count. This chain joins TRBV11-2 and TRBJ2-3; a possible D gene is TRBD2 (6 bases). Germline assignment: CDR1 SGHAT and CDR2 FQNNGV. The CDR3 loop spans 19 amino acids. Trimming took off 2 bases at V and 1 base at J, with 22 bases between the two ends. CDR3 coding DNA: TGTGCCAGCAGCTTATTCTTGTCCCTGCAGTGGGGGGGCACAGATACGCAGTATTTT. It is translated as CASSLFLSLQWGGTDTQYF.

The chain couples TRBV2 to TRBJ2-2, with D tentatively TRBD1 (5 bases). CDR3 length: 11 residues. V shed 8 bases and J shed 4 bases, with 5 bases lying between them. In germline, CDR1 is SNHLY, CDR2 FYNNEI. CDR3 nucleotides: TGTGCCAGCCAGGGCACCGGGGAGCTGTTTTTT. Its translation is CASQGTGELFF.

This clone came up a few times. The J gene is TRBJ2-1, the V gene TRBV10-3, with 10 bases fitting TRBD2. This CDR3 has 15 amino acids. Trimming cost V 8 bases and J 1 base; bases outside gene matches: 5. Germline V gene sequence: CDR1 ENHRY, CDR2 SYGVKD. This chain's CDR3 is CAIQREGRSYNEQFF. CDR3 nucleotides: TGTGCCATCCAGCGGGAGGGCCGATCCTACAATGAGCAGTTCTTC.

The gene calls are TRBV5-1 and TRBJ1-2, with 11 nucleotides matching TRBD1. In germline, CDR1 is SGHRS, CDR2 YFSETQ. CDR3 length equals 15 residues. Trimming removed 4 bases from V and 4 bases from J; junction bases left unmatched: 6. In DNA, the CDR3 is TGCGCCAGCAGCCTCGGGACAGGGGGAGGCTATGGCTACACCTTC. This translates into CASSLGTGGGYGYTF.

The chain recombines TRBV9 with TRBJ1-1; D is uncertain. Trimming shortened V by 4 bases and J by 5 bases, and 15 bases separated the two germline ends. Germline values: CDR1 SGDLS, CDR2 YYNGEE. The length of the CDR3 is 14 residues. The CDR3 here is CASSPSTGWTEAFF. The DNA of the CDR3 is TGTGCCAGCAGCCCCTCTACGGGGTGGACTGAAGCTTTCTTT.

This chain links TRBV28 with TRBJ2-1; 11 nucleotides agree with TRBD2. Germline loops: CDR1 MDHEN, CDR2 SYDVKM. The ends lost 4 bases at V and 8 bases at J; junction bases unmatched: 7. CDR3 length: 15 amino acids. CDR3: CASSSSGTSGDEQFF. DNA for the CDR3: TGTGCCAGCAGTTCCTCCGGGACTAGCGGCGATGAGCAGTTCTTC.

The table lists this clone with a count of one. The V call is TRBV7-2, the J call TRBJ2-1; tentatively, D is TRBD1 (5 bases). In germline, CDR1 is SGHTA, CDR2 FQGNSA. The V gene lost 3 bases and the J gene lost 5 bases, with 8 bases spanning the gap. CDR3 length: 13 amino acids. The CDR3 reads CASSFGRDNEQFF. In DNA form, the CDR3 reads TGTGCCAGCAGCTTCGGCAGGGACAATGAGCAGTTCTTC.

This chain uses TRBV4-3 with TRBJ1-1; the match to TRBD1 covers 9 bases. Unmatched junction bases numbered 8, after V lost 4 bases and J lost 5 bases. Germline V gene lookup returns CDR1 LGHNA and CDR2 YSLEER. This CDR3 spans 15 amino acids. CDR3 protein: CASSPLTGGWTEAFF. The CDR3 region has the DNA TGCGCCAGCAGCCCTTTGACAGGGGGTTGGACTGAAGCTTTCTTT.

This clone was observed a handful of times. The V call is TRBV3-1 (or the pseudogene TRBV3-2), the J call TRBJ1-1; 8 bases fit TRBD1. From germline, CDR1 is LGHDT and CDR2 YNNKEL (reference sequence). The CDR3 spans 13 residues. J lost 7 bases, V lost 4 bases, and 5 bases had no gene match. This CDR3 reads CASSLGTGNEAFF. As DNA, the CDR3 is TGTGCCAGCAGCCTCGGGACAGGCAATGAAGCTTTCTTT.

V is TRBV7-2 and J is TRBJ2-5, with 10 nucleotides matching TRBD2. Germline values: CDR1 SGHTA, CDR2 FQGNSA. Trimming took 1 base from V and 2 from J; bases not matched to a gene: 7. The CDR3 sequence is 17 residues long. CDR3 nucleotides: TGTGCCAGCAGCTTAGGTCTGAGCGGGGGGGTACAAGAGACCCAGTACTTC. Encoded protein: CASSLGLSGGVQETQYF.

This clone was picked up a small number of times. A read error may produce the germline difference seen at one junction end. The CDR3, as DNA: TGTGCCAGCAACTTGGGACCCCGGAGGTACACCGGGGAGCTGTTTTTT. Translated, it gives CASNLGPRRYTGELFF. This chain links TRBV5-6 with TRBJ2-2, with D perhaps matching TRBD1 or TRBD2 (5 bases each). CDR3 size: 16 residues. Germline CDR1 and CDR2: SGHDT and YYEEEE.

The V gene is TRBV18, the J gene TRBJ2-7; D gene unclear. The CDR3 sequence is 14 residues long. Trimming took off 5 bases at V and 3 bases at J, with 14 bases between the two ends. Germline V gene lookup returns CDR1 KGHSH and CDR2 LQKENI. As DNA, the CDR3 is TGTGCCAGCTCAGAGAGCCTGATGGACTACGAGCAGTACTTC. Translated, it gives CASSESLMDYEQYF.

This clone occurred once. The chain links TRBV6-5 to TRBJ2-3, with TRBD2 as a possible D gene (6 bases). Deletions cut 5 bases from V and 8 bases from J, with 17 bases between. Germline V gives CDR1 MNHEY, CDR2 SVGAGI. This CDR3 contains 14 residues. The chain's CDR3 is CASSRNSGTGTQYF. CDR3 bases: TGTGCCAGCAGTCGCAACTCCGGGACTGGTACGCAGTATTTT.

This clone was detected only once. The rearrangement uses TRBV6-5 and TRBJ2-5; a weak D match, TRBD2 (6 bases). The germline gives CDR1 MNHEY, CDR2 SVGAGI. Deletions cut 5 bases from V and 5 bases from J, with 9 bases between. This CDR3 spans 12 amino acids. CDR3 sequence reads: CASSQLAETQYF. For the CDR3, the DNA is TGTGCCAGCAGTCAGCTAGCGGAGACCCAGTACTTC.

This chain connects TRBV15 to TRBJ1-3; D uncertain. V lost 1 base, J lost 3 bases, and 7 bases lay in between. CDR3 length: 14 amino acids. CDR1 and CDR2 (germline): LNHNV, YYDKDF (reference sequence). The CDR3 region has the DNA TGTGCCACCAGCAGAGGTGACGTTGGAAACACCATATATTTT. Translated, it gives CATSRGDVGNTIYF.

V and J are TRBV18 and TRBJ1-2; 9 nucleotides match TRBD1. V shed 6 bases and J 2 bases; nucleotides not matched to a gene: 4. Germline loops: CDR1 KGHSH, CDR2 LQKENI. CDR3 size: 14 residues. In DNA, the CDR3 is TGTGCCAGCTCGCCCGGACAGGGGAACTATGGCTACACCTTC. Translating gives CASSPGQGNYGYTF.

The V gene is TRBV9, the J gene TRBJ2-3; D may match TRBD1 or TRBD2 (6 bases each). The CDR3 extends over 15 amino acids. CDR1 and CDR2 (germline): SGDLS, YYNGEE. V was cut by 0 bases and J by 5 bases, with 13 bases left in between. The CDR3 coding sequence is TGTGCCAGCAGCGTAGGGGGGCTAGCGATAGATACGCAGTATTTT. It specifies CASSVGGLAIDTQYF.

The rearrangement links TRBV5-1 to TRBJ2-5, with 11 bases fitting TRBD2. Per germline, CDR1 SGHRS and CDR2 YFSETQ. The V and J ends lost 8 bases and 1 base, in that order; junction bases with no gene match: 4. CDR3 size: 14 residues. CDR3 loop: CASSGTSGQETQYF. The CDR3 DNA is TGCGCCAGTTCAGGGACTAGCGGCCAAGAGACCCAGTACTTC.

CDR3 amino acids: CASSVDGRLGTDTQYF. CDR3 sequence (DNA): TGTGCCAGCAGCGTAGATGGAAGACTAGGCACAGATACGCAGTATTTT. The gene calls are TRBV9 and TRBJ2-3; possibly TRBD2 for D (6 bases). The V end lost 0 bases, the J end lost 1 base, and 12 bases lay between the germline ends. Germline CDR1 SGDLS, CDR2 YYNGEE. CDR3 length: 16 amino acids.

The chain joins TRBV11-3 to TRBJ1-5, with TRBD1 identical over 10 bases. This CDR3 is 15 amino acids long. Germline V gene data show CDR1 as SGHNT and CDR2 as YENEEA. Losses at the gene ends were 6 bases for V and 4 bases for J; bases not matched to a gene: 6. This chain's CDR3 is CASSPGQGQNQPQHF. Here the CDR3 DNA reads TGTGCCAGCAGTCCGGGACAGGGGCAAAATCAGCCCCAGCATTTT.

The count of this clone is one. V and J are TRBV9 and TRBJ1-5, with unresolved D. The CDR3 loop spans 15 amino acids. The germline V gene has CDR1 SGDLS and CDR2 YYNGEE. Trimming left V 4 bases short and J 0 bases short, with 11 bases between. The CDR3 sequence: CASSYGSDSNQPQHF. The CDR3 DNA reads TGTGCCAGCAGCTACGGGTCGGATAGCAATCAGCCCCAGCATTTT.

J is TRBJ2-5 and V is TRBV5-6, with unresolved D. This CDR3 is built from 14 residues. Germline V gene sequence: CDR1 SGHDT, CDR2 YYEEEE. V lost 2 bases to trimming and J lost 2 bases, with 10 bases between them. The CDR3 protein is CASSFGSHQETQYF. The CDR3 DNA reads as TGTGCCAGCAGCTTTGGGTCGCATCAAGAGACCCAGTACTTC.

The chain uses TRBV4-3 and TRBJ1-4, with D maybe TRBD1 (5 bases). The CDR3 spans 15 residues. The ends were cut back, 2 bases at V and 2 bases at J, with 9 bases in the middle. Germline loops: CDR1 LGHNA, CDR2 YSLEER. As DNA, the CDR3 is TGCGCCAGCAGCCAATATGGGGGGACTAATGAAAAACTGTTTTTT. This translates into CASSQYGGTNEKLFF.

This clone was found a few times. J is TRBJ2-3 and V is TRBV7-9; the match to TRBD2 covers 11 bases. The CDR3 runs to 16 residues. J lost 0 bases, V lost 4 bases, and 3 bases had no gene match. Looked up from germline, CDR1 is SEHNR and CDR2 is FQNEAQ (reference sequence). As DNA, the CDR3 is TGTGCCAGCAGCTGGGGACTAGCGGTGAGCACAGATACGCAGTATTTT. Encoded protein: CASSWGLAVSTDTQYF.